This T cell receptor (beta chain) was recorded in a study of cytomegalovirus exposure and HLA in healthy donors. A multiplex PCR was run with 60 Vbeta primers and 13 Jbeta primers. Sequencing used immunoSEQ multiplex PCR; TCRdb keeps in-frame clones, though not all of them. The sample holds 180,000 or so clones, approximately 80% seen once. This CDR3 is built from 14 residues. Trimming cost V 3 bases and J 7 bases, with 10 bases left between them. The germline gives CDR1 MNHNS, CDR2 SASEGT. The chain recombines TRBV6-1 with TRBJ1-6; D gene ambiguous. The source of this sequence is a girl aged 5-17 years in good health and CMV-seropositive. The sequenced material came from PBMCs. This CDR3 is CASSDDGGNSPLHF. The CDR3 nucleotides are TGTGCCAGCAGTGATGACGGAGGGAATTCACCCCTCCACTTT.